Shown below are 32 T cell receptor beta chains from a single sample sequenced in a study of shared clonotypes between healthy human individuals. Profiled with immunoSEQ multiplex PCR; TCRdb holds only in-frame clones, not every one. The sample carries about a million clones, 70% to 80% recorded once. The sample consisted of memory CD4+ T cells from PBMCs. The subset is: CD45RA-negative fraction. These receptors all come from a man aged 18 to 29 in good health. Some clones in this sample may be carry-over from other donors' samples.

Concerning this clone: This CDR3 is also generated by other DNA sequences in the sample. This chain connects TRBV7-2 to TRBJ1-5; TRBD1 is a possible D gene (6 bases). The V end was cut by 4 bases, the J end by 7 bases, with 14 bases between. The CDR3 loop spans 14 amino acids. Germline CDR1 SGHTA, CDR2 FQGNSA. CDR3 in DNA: TGTGCCAGCAGCTCTGGACAGCCGGGCCAGCCCCAGCATTTT. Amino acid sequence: CASSSGQPGQPQHF.

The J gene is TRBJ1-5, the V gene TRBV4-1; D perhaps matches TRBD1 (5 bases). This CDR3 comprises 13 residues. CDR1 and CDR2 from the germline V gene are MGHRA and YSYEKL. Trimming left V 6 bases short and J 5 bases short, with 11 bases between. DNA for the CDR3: TGCGCCAGCAGTCGGGTGGGGGATCAGCCCCAGCATTTT. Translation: CASSRVGDQPQHF.

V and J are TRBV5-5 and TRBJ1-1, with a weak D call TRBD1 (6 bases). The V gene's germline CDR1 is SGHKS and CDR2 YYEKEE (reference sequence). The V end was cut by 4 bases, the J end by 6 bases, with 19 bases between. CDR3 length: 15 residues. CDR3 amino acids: CASSKTGPSGAEAFF. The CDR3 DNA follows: TGTGCCAGCAGCAAGACAGGTCCGAGCGGGGCTGAAGCTTTCTTT.

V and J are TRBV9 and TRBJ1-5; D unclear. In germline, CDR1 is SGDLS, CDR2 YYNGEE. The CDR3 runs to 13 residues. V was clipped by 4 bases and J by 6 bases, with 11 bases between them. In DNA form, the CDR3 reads TGTGCCAGCAGCCCGGGCCCGATTCAGCCCCAGCATTTT. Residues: CASSPGPIQPQHF.

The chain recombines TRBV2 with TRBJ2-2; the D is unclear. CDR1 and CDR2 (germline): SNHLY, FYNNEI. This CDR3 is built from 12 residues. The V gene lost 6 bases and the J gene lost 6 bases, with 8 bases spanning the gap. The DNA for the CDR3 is TGTGCCAGCAGATTGACCCCCGGGGAGCTGTTTTTT. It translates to CASRLTPGELFF.

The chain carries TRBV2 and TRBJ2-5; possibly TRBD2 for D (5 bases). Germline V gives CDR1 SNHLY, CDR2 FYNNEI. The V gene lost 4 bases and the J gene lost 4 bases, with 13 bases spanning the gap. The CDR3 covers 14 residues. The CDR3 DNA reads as TGTGCCAGCAGTGTTGAGGGAATTGGAGAGACCCAGTACTTC. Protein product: CASSVEGIGETQYF.

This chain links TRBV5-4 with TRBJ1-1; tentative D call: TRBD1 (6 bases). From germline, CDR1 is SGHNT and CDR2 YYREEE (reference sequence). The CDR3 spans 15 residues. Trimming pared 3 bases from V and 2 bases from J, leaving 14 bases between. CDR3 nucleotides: TGTGCCAGCAGCTCGCCCCCGGGGGCTAACACTGAAGCTTTCTTT. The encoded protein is CASSSPPGANTEAFF.

The CDR3 loop is CASSPRDQRSQGNEQFF. The CDR3 bases are TGTGCCAGCAGCCCAAGGGACCAACGCAGTCAGGGCAATGAGCAGTTCTTC. The chain recombines TRBV9 with TRBJ2-1, with D perhaps assigned TRBD1 or TRBD2 (5 bases each). The CDR3 loop spans 17 amino acids. With 4 bases removed from V and 6 bases from J, the gap between germline ends came to 23 bases. In germline, CDR1 is SGDLS, CDR2 YYNGEE.

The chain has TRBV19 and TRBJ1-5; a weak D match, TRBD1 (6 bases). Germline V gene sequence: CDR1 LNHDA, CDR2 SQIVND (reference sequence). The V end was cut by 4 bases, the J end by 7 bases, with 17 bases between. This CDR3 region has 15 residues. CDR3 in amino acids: CASSNPQGQRQPQHF. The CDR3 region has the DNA TGTGCCAGTAGTAACCCCCAGGGGCAACGGCAGCCCCAGCATTTT.

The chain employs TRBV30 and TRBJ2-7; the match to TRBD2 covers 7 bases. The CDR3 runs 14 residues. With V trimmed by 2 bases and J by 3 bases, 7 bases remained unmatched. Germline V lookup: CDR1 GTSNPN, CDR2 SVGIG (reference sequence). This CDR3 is CAWSRPGGYYEQYF. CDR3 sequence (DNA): TGTGCCTGGAGTCGGCCGGGAGGATACTACGAGCAGTACTTC. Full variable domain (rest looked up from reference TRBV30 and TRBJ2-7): SQTIHQWPATLVQPVGSPLSLECTVEGTSNPNLYWYRQAAGRGLQLLFYSVGIGQISSEVPQNLSASRPQDRQFILSSKKLLLSDSGFYLCAWSRPGGYYEQYFGPGTRLTVT.

CDR3 sequence reads: CASGVRENTGELFF. The CDR3 DNA is TGTGCCAGCGGGGTGCGGGAGAACACCGGGGAGCTGTTTTTT. This chain uses TRBV9 with TRBJ2-2, with TRBD2 as a possible D gene (6 bases). V lost 7 bases to trimming and J lost 1 base, with 11 bases between them. Germline values: CDR1 SGDLS, CDR2 YYNGEE. This CDR3 is built from 14 residues.

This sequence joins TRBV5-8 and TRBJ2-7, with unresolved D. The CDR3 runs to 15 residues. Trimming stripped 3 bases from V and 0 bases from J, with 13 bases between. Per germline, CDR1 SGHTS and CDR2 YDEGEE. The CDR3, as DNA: TGTGCCAGCAGCTCGGACCGTAGGAGCTCCTACGAGCAGTACTTC. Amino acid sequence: CASSSDRRSSYEQYF.

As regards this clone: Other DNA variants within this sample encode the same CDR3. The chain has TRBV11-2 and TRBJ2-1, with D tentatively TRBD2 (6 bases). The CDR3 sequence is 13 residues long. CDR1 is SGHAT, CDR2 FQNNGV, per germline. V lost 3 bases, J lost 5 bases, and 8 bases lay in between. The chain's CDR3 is CASSLGLDNEQFF. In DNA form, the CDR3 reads TGTGCCAGCAGCTTGGGACTTGACAATGAGCAGTTCTTC. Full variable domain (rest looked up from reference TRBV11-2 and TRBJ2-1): EAGVAQSPRYKIIEKRQSVAFWCNPISGHATLYWYQQILGQGPKLLIQFQNNGVVDDSQLPKDRFSAERLKGVDSTLKIQPAKLEDSAVYLCASSLGLDNEQFFGPGTRLTVL.

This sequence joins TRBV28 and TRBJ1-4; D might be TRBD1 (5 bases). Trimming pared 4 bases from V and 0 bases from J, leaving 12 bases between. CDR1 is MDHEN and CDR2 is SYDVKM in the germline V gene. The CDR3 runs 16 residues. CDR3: CASSSRGSSTNEKLFF. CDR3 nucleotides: TGTGCCAGCAGTTCACGGGGCAGCTCAACTAATGAAAAACTGTTTTTT.

The CDR3: CASRRIQGAGYGYTF. The CDR3 nucleotides read TGTGCCAGCAGGCGAATACAGGGGGCGGGTTATGGCTACACCTTC. The chain joins TRBV7-9 to TRBJ1-2, with 9 bases identical to TRBD1. Germline CDR1 and CDR2: SEHNR and FQNEAQ (reference sequence). This CDR3 comprises 15 residues. With 6 bases clipped from V and 5 bases from J, the junction kept 10 bases outside the gene matches.

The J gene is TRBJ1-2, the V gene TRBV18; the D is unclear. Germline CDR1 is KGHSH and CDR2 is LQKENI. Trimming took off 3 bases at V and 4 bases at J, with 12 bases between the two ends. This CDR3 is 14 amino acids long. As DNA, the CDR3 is TGTGCCAGCTCACCGTCTGGAGAGGGCTATGGCTACACCTTC. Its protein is CASSPSGEGYGYTF.

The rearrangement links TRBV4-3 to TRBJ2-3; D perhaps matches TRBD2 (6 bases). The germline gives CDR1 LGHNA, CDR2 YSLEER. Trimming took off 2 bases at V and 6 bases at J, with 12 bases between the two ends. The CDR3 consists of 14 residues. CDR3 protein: CASSQSAAGDTQYF. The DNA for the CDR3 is TGCGCCAGCAGCCAAAGCGCCGCGGGGGATACGCAGTATTTT.

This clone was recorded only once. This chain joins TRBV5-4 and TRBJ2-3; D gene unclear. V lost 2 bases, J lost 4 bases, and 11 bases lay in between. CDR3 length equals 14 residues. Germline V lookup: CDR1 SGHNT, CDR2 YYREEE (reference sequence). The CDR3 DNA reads TGTGCCAGCAGCTTAAACACGGGCCCAGATACGCAGTATTTT. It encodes CASSLNTGPDTQYF.

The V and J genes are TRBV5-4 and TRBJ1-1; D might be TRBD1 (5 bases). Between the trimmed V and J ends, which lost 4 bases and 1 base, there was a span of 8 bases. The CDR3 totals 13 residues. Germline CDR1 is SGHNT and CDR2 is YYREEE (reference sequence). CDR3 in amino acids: CASSKGQNTEAFF. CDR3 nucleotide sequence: TGTGCCAGCAGCAAAGGACAGAACACTGAAGCTTTCTTT.

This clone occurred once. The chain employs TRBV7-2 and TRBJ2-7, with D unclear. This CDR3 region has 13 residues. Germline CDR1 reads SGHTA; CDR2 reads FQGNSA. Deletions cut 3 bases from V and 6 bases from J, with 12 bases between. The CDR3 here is CASSFHLSFEQYF. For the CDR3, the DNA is TGTGCCAGCAGCTTCCACCTCTCATTCGAGCAGTACTTC.

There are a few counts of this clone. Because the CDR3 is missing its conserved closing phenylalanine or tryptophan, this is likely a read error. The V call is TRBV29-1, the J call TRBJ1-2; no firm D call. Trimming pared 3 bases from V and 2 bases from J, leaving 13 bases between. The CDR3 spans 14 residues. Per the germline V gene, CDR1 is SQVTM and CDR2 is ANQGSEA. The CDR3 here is CSVDSLIPNYGYTS. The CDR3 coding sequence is TGCAGCGTTGACTCGCTGATACCCAACTATGGCTACACCTCC.

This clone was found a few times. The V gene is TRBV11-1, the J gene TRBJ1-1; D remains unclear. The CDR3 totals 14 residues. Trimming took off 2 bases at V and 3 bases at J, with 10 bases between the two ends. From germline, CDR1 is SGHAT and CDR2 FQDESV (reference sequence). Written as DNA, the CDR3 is TGTGCCAGCAGCTTACGGAATCCTGACACTGAAGCTTTCTTT. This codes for CASSLRNPDTEAFF.

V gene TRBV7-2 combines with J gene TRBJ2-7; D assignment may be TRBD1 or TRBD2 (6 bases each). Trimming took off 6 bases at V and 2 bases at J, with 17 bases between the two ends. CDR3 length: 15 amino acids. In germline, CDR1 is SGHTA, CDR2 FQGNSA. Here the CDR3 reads CASSLNRGTTYEQYF. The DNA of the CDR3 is TGTGCCAGCAGTTTGAATCGGGGGACAACCTACGAGCAGTACTTC.

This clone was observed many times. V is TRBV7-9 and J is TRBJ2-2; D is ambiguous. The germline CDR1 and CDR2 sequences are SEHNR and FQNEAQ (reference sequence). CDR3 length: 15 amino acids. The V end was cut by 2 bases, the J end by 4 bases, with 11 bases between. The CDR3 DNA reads TGTGCCAGCAGCTTAAGTTCCGGTGGCACCGGGGAGCTGTTTTTT. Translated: CASSLSSGGTGELFF.

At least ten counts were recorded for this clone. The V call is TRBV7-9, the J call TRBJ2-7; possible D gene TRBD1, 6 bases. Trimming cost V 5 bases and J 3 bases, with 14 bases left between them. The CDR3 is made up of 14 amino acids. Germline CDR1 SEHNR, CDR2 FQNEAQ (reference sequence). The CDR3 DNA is TGTGCCAGCAGCGGGCAGGACAGCATCTACGAGCAGTACTTC. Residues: CASSGQDSIYEQYF.

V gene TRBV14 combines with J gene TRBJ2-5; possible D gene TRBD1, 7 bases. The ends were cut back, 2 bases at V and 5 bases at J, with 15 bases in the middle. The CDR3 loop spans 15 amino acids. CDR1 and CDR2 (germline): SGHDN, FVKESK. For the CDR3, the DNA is TGTGCCAGCAGCCAATTCAGGGGGAGGTTGGAGACCCAGTACTTC. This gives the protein CASSQFRGRLETQYF. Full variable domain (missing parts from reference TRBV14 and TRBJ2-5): EAGVTQFPSHSVIEKGQTVTLRCDPISGHDNLYWYRRVMGKEIKFLLHFVKESKQDESGMPNNRFLAERTGGTYSTLKVQPAELEDSGVYFCASSQFRGRLETQYFGPGTRLLVL.

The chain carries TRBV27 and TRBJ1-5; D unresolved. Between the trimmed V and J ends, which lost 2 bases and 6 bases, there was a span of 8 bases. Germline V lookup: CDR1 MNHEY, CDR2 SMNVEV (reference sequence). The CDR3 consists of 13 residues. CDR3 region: CASSLQGSQPQHF. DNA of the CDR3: TGTGCCAGCAGTTTACAAGGGAGTCAGCCCCAGCATTTT.

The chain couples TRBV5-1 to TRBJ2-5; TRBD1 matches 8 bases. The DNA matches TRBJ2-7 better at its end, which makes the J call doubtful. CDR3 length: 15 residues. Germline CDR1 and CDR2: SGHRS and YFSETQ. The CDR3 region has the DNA TGCGCCAGCAGCGGAACCGGGACAGGATCCTACGAGCAGTACTTC. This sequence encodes CASSGTGTGSYEQYF.

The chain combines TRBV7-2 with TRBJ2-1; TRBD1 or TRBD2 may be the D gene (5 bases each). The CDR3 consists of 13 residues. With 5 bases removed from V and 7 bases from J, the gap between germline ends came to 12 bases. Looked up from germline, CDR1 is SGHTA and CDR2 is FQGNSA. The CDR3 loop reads CASSPAGANEQFF. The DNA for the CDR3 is TGTGCCAGCAGCCCCGCCGGGGCGAATGAGCAGTTCTTC.

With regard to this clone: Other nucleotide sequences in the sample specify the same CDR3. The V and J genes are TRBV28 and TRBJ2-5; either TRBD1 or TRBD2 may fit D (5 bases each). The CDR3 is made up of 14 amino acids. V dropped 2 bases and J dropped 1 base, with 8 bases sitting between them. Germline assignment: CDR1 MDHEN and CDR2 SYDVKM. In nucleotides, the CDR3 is TGTGCCAGCAGTTTAGGGGGTGGCCAAGAGACCCAGTACTTC. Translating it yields CASSLGGGQETQYF.

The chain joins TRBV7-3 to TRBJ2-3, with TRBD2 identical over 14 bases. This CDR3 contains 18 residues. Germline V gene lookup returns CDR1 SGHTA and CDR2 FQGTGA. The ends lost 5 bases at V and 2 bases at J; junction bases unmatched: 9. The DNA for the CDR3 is TGTGCCAGCAGCCAGGGCGGACTAGCGGGAGGCCTCACAGATACGCAGTATTTT. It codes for CASSQGGLAGGLTDTQYF.

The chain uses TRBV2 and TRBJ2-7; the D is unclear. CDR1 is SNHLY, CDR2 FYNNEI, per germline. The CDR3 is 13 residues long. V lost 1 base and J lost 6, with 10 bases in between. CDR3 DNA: TGTGCCAGCAGTGAAGGACCTTCCGGCGAGCAGTACTTC. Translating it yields CASSEGPSGEQYF.